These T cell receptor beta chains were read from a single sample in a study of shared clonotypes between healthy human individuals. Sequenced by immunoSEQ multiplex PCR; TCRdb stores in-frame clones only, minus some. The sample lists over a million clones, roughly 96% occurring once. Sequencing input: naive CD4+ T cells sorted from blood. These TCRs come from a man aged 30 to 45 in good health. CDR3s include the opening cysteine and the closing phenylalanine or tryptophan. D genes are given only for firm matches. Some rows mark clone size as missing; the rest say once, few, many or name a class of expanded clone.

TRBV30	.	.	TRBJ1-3	CAWSSGRGNTIYF	TGTGCCTGGAGTTCAGGGCGGGGAAACACCATATATTTT
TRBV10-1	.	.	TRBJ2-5	CASSVTNQETQYF	TGCGCCAGCAGTGTAACAAACCAAGAGACCCAGTACTTC
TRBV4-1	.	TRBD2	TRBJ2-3	CASSLGLAGNTDTQYF	TGCGCCAGCAGCTTGGGACTAGCGGGTAACACAGATACGCAGTATTTT
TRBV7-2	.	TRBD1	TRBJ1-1	CASSSQGAMNTEAFF	TGTGCCAGCAGCTCTCAGGGGGCGATGAACACTGAAGCTTTCTTT
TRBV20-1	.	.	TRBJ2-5	CSIEFETQYF	TGCAGTATAGAATTTGAGACCCAGTACTTC
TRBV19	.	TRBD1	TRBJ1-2	CASSIGVNHRQGQSNYGYTF	TGTGCCAGTAGTATTGGAGTTAACCACCGACAGGGCCAATCTAACTATGGCTACACCTTC
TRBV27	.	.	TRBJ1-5	CASSLLATVGGSNQPQHF	TGTGCCAGCAGTTTGCTCGCAACGGTGGGGGGTAGCAATCAGCCCCAGCATTTT
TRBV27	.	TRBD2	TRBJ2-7	CASRTSGTYEQYF	TGTGCCAGTAGGACTAGCGGTACCTACGAGCAGTACTTC
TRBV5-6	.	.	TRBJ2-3	CASSLPGTTSTDTQYF	TGTGCCAGCAGCTTACCCGGGACAACTAGCACAGATACGCAGTATTTT
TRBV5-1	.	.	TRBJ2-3	CASSLEHPGLGLGPVRTDTQYF	TGCGCCAGCAGCTTGGAACATCCAGGGTTGGGGCTCGGGCCGGTGCGGACAGATACGCAGTATTTT
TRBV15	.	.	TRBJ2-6	CATSRSFSGANVLTF	TGTGCCACCAGCAGATCGTTTTCTGGGGCCAACGTCCTGACTTTC
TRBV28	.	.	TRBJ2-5	CASSSRIETQYF	TGTGCCAGCAGTTCTAGGATAGAGACCCAGTACTTC
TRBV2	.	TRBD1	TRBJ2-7	CASSDRVTGVPYF	TGTGCCAGCAGTGACAGGGTTACAGGGGTTCCGTACTTC
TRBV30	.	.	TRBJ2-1	CAWSVPPASSYNEQFF	TGTGCCTGGAGTGTACCCCCCGCGAGCTCCTACAATGAGCAGTTCTTC
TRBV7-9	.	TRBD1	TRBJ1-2	CASSPDRVGYTF	TGTGCCAGCAGCCCTGACAGGGTTGGCTACACCTTC
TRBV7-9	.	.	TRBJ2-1	CASSPRGAEGNEQFF	TGTGCCAGCAGCCCGAGGGGCGCCGAAGGAAATGAGCAGTTCTTC
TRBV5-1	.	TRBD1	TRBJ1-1	CASSSGTGGINTEAFF	TGCGCCAGCAGCTCAGGGACAGGGGGCATAAACACTGAAGCTTTCTTT
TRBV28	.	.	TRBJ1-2	CASSFGQDTYGYTF	TGTGCCAGCAGTTTCGGGCAGGACACTTATGGCTACACCTTC
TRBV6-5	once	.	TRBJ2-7	CASSYSFGSYEQYF	TGTGCCAGCAGTTACAGTTTCGGGTCCTACGAGCAGTACTTC
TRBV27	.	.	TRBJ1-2	CASSLGPRNYGYTF	TGTGCCAGCAGTTTGGGACCGAGAAACTATGGCTACACCTTC
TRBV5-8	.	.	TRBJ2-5	CASAGGKETQYF	TGTGCCAGCGCGGGCGGTAAGGAGACCCAGTACTTC
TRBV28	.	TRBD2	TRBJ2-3	CASSPDRLAGDTQYF	TGTGCCAGCAGTCCCGATCGGCTAGCGGGTGATACGCAGTATTTT
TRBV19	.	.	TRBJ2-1	CASSEQGASSNEQFF	TGTGCCAGTAGTGAACAGGGAGCATCGTCAAATGAGCAGTTCTTC
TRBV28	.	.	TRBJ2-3	CASSMGVSDTQYF	TGTGCCAGCAGTATGGGAGTCTCAGATACGCAGTATTTT
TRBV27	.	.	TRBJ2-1	CASSLRGLTYNEQFF	TGTGCCAGCAGTTTACGGGGACTCACCTACAATGAGCAGTTCTTC
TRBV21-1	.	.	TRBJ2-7	CASRQDSVRPYEQYF	TGTGCCAGCAGACAGGACAGTGTCCGACCTTACGAGCAGTACTTC
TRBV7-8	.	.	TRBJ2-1	CASSLVWQSSYNEQFF	TGTGCCAGCAGCTTAGTTTGGCAGAGCTCCTACAATGAGCAGTTCTTC
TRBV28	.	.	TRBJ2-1	CASSLFGGAYNEQFF	TGTGCCAGCAGTTTATTTGGAGGGGCCTACAATGAGCAGTTCTTC
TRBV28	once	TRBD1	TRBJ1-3	CASSGLGQGAGNTIYF	TGTGCCAGCAGTGGTCTTGGACAGGGGGCTGGAAACACCATATATTTT
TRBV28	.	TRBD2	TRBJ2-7	CASSLRLAGGPYEQYF	TGTGCCAGCAGTTTACGACTAGCGGGAGGACCTTACGAGCAGTACTTC
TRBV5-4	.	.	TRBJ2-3	CASSLMGTDTQYF	TGTGCCAGCAGCCTTATGGGGACAGATACGCAGTATTTT
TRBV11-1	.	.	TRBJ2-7	CASSLASPYEQYF	TGTGCCAGCAGCTTAGCTTCCCCCTACGAGCAGTACTTC
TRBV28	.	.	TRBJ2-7	CASSLWQVYEQYF	TGTGCCAGCAGTTTATGGCAGGTCTACGAGCAGTACTTC
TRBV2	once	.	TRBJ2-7	CASSELRESYEQYF	TGTGCCAGCAGTGAATTGCGGGAATCCTACGAGCAGTACTTC
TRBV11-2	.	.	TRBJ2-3	CASSLGLSSTDTQYF	TGTGCCAGCAGCTTAGGGTTATCCAGCACAGATACGCAGTATTTT
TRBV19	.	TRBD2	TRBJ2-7	CASSGLASPYEQYF	TGTGCCAGTAGTGGACTAGCGAGCCCCTACGAGCAGTACTTC
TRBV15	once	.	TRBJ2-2	CATSRGVTGELFF	TGTGCCACCAGCAGAGGTGTCACCGGGGAGCTGTTTTTT
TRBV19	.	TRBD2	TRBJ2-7	CASRPGLAADEQYF	TGTGCCAGTAGACCGGGACTAGCGGCTGACGAGCAGTACTTC
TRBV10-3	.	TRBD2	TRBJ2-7	CAISEPGLAGDYEQYF	TGTGCCATCAGTGAACCGGGACTAGCGGGTGACTACGAGCAGTACTTC
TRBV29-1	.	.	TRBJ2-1	CSVEAWRHSYNEQFF	TGCAGCGTTGAAGCTTGGCGCCACTCCTACAATGAGCAGTTCTTC
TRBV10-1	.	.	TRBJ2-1	CASSVSRNNEQFF	TGCGCCAGCAGTGTGTCCAGGAACAATGAGCAGTTCTTC
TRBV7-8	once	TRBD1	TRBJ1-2	CASSLMGQGSYGYTF	TGTGCCAGCAGCTTAATGGGACAGGGGAGCTATGGCTACACCTTC
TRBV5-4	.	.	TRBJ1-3	CASSLMGAGNTIYF	TGTGCCAGCAGCTTGATGGGAGCTGGAAACACCATATATTTT
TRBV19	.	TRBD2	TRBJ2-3	CASSIPNGGRALDTQYF	TGTGCCAGTAGTATACCCAACGGCGGGAGGGCCCTAGATACGCAGTATTTT
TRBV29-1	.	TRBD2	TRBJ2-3	CSVAVGRAGDTQYF	TGCAGCGTTGCAGTCGGGAGGGCCGGAGATACGCAGTATTTT
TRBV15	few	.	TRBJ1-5	CATSRDRGNQPQHF	TGTGCCACCAGCAGAGATCGGGGCAATCAGCCCCAGCATTTT
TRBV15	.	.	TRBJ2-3	CATSRVLSLGGLATDTQYF	TGTGCCACCAGCAGAGTTTTAAGTTTGGGGGGCTTAGCCACAGATACGCAGTATTTT
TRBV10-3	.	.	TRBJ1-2	CAISETDQGLGGYTF	TGTGCCATCAGTGAGACAGACCAGGGTCTAGGTGGCTACACCTTC
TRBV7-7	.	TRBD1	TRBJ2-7	CASSQRAGGKGSEQYF	TGTGCCAGCAGCCAACGTGCAGGGGGAAAAGGGAGCGAGCAGTACTTC
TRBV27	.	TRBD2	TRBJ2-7	CASSFLAGGPGEQYF	TGTGCCAGCAGTTTCCTAGCGGGGGGCCCGGGGGAGCAGTACTTC
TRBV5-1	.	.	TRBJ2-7	CASSWRYENYEQYF	TGCGCCAGCAGCTGGAGGTACGAGAATTACGAGCAGTACTTC